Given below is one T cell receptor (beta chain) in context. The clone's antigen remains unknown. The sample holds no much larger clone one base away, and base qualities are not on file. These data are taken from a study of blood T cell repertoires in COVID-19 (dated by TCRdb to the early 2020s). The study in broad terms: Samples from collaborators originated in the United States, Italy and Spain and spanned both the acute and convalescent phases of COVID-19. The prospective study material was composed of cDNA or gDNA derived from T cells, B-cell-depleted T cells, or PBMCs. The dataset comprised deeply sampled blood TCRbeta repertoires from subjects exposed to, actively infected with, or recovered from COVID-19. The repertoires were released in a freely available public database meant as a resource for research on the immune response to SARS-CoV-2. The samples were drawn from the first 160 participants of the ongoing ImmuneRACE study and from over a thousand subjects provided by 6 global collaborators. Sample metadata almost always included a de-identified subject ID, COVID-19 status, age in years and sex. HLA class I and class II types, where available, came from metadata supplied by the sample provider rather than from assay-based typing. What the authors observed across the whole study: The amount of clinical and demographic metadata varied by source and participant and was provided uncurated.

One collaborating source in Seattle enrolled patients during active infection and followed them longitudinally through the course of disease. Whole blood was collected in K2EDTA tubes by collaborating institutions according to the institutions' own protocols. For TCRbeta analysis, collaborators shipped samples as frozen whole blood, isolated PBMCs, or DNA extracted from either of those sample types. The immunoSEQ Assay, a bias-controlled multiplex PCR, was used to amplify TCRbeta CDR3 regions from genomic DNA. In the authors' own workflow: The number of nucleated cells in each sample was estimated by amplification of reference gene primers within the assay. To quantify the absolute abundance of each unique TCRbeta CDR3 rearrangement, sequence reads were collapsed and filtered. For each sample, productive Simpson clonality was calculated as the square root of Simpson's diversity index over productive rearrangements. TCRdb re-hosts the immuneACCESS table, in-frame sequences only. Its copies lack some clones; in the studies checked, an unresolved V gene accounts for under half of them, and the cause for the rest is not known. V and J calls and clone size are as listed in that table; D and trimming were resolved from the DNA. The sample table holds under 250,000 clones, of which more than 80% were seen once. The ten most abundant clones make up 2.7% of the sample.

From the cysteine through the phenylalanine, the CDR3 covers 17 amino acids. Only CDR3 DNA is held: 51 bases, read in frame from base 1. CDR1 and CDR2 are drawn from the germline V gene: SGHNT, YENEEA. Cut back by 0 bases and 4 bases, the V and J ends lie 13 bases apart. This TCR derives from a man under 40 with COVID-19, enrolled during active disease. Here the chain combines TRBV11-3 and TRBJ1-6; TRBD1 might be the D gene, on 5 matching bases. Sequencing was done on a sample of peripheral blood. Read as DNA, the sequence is TGTGCCAGCAGCTTAGATCTCGGGGGACCATATAATTCACCCCTCCACTTT. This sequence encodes CASSLDLGGPYNSPLHF.